One and the same sample provided the 28 T cell receptor beta chains below, sequenced in a study of brain T cells in children with intractable seizures. Method: immunoSEQ multiplex PCR; TCRdb's copy keeps in-frame clones and lacks some. The table shows about 320,000 clones, with 93% occurring only once. Described time point: blood from clinic visit 5 months post-surgery; TSC patient then seizure free. The sample consisted of peripheral blood, taken about 5 months after surgery. Receptors were obtained from a boy under three years old with tuberous sclerosis and intractable seizures.

The rearrangement uses TRBV11-3 and TRBJ2-7; D is possibly TRBD1 (6 bases). The CDR3 runs to 15 residues. Germline values: CDR1 SGHNT, CDR2 YENEEA. The V gene lost 2 bases and the J gene lost 1 base, with 12 bases spanning the gap. In DNA form, the CDR3 reads TGTGCCAGCAGCTTAAAGAGGGGGAATTCCTACGAGCAGTACTTC. This gives the protein CASSLKRGNSYEQYF.

The chain uses TRBV9 and TRBJ2-7, with 8 bases matching TRBD2. Germline trimming cut 4 bases from V and 7 bases from J; bases unmatched to any gene: 19. Germline CDR1 SGDLS, CDR2 YYNGEE. CDR3 length: 17 residues. CDR3 loop: CASSPTSFQSGSREQYF. Written as DNA, the CDR3 is TGTGCCAGCAGCCCGACAAGTTTTCAAAGCGGGAGTCGGGAGCAGTACTTC.

The chain joins TRBV11-2 to TRBJ1-1, with 7 positions matching TRBD1. The CDR3 sequence is 15 residues long. From germline, CDR1 is SGHAT and CDR2 FQNNGV. J was trimmed by 1 base and V by 5 bases; bases with no gene match: 7. The CDR3 region is CASSTGAYKNTEAFF. The CDR3 DNA follows: TGTGCCAGCAGCACAGGGGCCTACAAGAACACTGAAGCTTTCTTT.

V and J are TRBV4-1 and TRBJ2-5; 8 nucleotides line up with TRBD2. This CDR3 region has 17 residues. V lost 0 bases to trimming and J lost 5 bases; unmatched junction nucleotides: 11. The germline CDR1 and CDR2 sequences are MGHRA and YSYEKL. For the CDR3, the DNA is TGCGCCAGCAGCCAAGATCTTGAGCGGGGGCCGGGGGAGACCCAGTACTTC. Translated, it gives CASSQDLERGPGETQYF.

The V call is TRBV30, the J call TRBJ2-5; 12 bases are a match to TRBD2. The J call is doubtful: the DNA matches TRBJ2-7 better. The CDR3 length is 14 residues. The germline gives CDR1 GTSNPN, CDR2 SVGIG (reference sequence). The CDR3 reads CAWRLAGGADEQYF. The CDR3 DNA is TGTGCCTGGAGACTAGCGGGAGGCGCAGACGAGCAGTACTTC.

The rearrangement joins TRBV4-2 to TRBJ2-3; D is uncertain. The CDR3 extends over 12 amino acids. V lost 1 base and J lost 6, with 5 bases in between. Per germline, CDR1 LGHNA and CDR2 YNFKEQ. The CDR3 sequence is CASSQVGDTQYF. The CDR3 nucleotides read TGTGCCAGCAGCCAAGTGGGGGATACGCAGTATTTT.

The chain has TRBV19 and TRBJ1-3; TRBD1 agrees at 8 bases. Germline trimming cut 4 bases from V and 4 bases from J; bases unmatched to any gene: 6. This CDR3 has 15 amino acids. CDR1 LNHDA and CDR2 SQIVND come from the germline V gene (reference sequence). CDR3 residues: CASSTGQGEGNTIYF. The DNA of the CDR3 is TGTGCCAGTAGTACCGGACAGGGTGAAGGAAACACCATATATTTT. Supplemented by reference TRBV19 and TRBJ1-3, the full variable domain reads DGGITQSPKYLFRKEGQNVTLSCEQNLNHDAMYWYRQDPGQGLRLIYYSQIVNDFQKGDIAEGYSVSREKKESFPLTVTSAQKNPTAFYLCASSTGQGEGNTIYFGEGSWLTVV.

The rearrangement joins TRBV19 to TRBJ2-7; 9 bases agree with TRBD2. After removal of 4 bases from V and 6 bases from J, the junction contained 4 bases not matched to a gene. Germline V gives CDR1 LNHDA, CDR2 SQIVND (reference sequence). CDR3 size: 13 residues. The CDR3 DNA reads as TGTGCCAGTAGTAGGACTAGCGATACCGAGCAGTACTTC. It translates to CASSRTSDTEQYF.

The chain recombines TRBV7-9 with TRBJ2-7; D not certain. Germline loops: CDR1 SEHNR, CDR2 FQNEAQ (reference sequence). This CDR3 region has 12 residues. Deletions cut 6 bases from V and 0 bases from J, with 6 bases between. CDR3: CASRGFSYEQYF. CDR3 in DNA: TGTGCCAGCAGAGGGTTCTCCTACGAGCAGTACTTC.

The J gene is TRBJ2-1, the V gene TRBV10-1, with 7 bases fitting TRBD2. V shed 4 bases and J 4 bases; nucleotides not matched to a gene: 10. Germline V gene lookup returns CDR1 WNHNN and CDR2 SYGVQD (reference sequence). The CDR3 contains 16 residues. CDR3 loop: CASSGRASSGYNEQFF. The CDR3 DNA reads as TGCGCCAGCAGTGGAAGGGCGTCTAGCGGTTACAATGAGCAGTTCTTC.

This rearrangement joins TRBV5-4 to TRBJ1-5; a weak D match, TRBD1 (5 bases). The CDR3 length is 14 residues. V was pared by 4 bases and J by 4 bases, with 12 bases between. Germline V gene sequence: CDR1 SGHNT, CDR2 YYREEE (reference sequence). The CDR3, as DNA: TGTGCCAGCAGCACAGACGACAGAAATCAGCCCCAGCATTTT. It codes for CASSTDDRNQPQHF. The variable domain in full, completed from reference TRBV5-4 and TRBJ1-5, reads ETGVTQSPTHLIKTRGQQVTLRCSSQSGHNTVSWYQQALGQGPQFIFQYYREEENGRGNFPPRFSGLQFPNYSSELNVNALELDDSALYLCASSTDDRNQPQHFGDGTRLSIL.

Only a few counts were recorded for this clone. The chain links TRBV7-9 to TRBJ1-1; 7 bases line up with TRBD1. CDR3 length equals 14 residues. The germline CDR1 and CDR2 sequences are SEHNR and FQNEAQ (reference sequence). V gave up 5 bases and J gave up 8 bases; unmatched junction bases: 11. The CDR3 region is CASSPLRDSEEAFF. CDR3 in DNA: TGTGCCAGCAGCCCCTTGAGGGACAGCGAAGAAGCTTTCTTT.

This sequence joins TRBV28 and TRBJ2-1, with unresolved D. Germline V gene sequence: CDR1 MDHEN, CDR2 SYDVKM. Trimming left V 4 bases short and J 5 bases short, with 15 bases between. The CDR3 loop spans 15 amino acids. The CDR3 sequence: CASSSTLRTHNEQFF. The DNA of the CDR3 is TGTGCCAGCAGTTCCACCCTCCGGACCCACAATGAGCAGTTCTTC.

This clone was found many times. The chain has TRBV29-1 and TRBJ1-1; D is undetermined. V was trimmed by 6 bases and J by 1 base, leaving 9 bases between them. This CDR3 is 12 amino acids long. Germline V gives CDR1 SQVTM, CDR2 ANQGSEA. The CDR3 protein is CSVDDANTEAFF. The CDR3 DNA follows: TGCAGCGTGGACGATGCGAACACTGAAGCTTTCTTT.

The chain links TRBV12-5 to TRBJ1-2; D perhaps matches TRBD1 (6 bases). The V end lost 2 bases, the J end lost 0 bases, and 22 bases lay between the germline ends. Germline lookup yields CDR1 LGHNT and CDR2 FRNRAP. The CDR3 length is 19 residues. The CDR3 DNA follows: TGTGCTAGTGGTTTGCTCCGCGGAGCGGGGGGGGCCCCTAACTATGGCTACACCTTC. It codes for CASGLLRGAGGAPNYGYTF.

A few counts support this clone. The V gene is TRBV19, the J gene TRBJ1-6; D not certain. This CDR3 is 13 amino acids long. Germline V gene data show CDR1 as LNHDA and CDR2 as SQIVND (reference sequence). V was trimmed by 5 bases and J by 11 bases, leaving 13 bases between them. CDR3 loop: CASSHEGWTPLHF. CDR3 in DNA: TGTGCCAGTAGTCACGAGGGATGGACACCCCTCCACTTT.

This rearrangement joins TRBV6-5 to TRBJ2-7; D could derive from TRBD1 or TRBD2 (5 bases each). The germline V gene has CDR1 MNHEY and CDR2 SVGAGI. Trimming took 2 bases from V and 3 from J, leaving 8 bases between them. The CDR3 contains 13 residues. CDR3 sequence reads: CASSYGGYYEQYF. The DNA of the CDR3 is TGTGCCAGCAGTTACGGGGGTTACTACGAGCAGTACTTC.

The CDR3 bases are TGTGCCAGCAGTGAAGTAAAAGAGCAGTACTTC. Translating it yields CASSEVKEQYF. The rearrangement joins TRBV25-1 to TRBJ2-7, with no clear D. Germline V gives CDR1 MGHDK, CDR2 SYGVNS. The CDR3 length is 11 residues. The ends were cut back, 2 bases at V and 7 bases at J, with 6 bases in the middle.

V gene TRBV12-3 or TRBV12-4 combines with J gene TRBJ2-3; D uncertain. This CDR3 comprises 13 residues. V gave up 10 bases and J gave up 4 bases, with 15 bases separating them. The CDR3 nucleotides are TGTGCCACCCTTAGGTACGGGCCAGATACGCAGTATTTT. Its translation is CATLRYGPDTQYF.

The chain links TRBV10-3 to TRBJ1-2; TRBD1 matches 9 bases. The trim removed 4 bases at V and 6 bases at J, leaving 0 bases unmatched. Per germline, CDR1 ENHRY and CDR2 SYGVKD. The CDR3 covers 12 residues. The chain's CDR3 is CAISGTGDGYTF. Written as DNA, the CDR3 is TGTGCCATCAGTGGGACAGGGGATGGCTACACCTTC.

The chain is built from TRBV7-9 and TRBJ1-2, with D possibly TRBD1 on 6 matching bases. V was shortened by 2 bases and J by 3 bases, with 13 bases between the two germline ends. This CDR3 has 15 residues. Looked up from germline, CDR1 is SEHNR and CDR2 is FQNEAQ (reference sequence). CDR3 DNA sequence: TGTGCCAGCAGCTTATGGCAGGGGCGAGACTATGGCTACACCTTC. It is translated as CASSLWQGRDYGYTF.

V is TRBV19 and J is TRBJ1-4; the D gene is possibly TRBD1 (5 bases). V was clipped by 6 bases and J by 8 bases, with 16 bases between them. CDR1 is LNHDA, CDR2 SQIVND, per germline (reference sequence). The length of the CDR3 is 14 residues. The CDR3 region has the DNA TGTGCCAGTAGAGCCGGGACGGATACAGAAAAACTGTTTTTT. Protein product: CASRAGTDTEKLFF. Supplemented by reference TRBV19 and TRBJ1-4, the full variable domain reads DGGITQSPKYLFRKEGQNVTLSCEQNLNHDAMYWYRQDPGQGLRLIYYSQIVNDFQKGDIAEGYSVSREKKESFPLTVTSAQKNPTAFYLCASRAGTDTEKLFFGSGTQLSVL.

V and J are TRBV7-8 and TRBJ2-3; D gene uncertain. The V end was cut by 7 bases, the J end by 1 base, with 6 bases between. CDR1 SGHVS and CDR2 FQNEAQ come from the germline V gene. There are 12 residues in the CDR3. CDR3 in DNA: TGTGCCAGCACCCCTGGCACAGATACGCAGTATTTT. Protein sequence: CASTPGTDTQYF.

About this clone: This sample also contains other DNA sequences that code for the same CDR3. The chain recombines TRBV27 with TRBJ1-2; 9 nucleotides match TRBD1. The CDR3 has 13 residues. Germline V lookup: CDR1 MNHEY, CDR2 SMNVEV (reference sequence). The J segment lost 3 bases and the V segment lost 5 bases, leaving 1 base of the junction unmatched. CDR3: CASSRQGDYGYTF. The CDR3 nucleotides read TGTGCCAGCAGTAGACAGGGGGACTATGGCTACACCTTC.

This clone was seen once. The chain combines TRBV4-1 with TRBJ1-1; 8 nucleotides agree with TRBD1. CDR3 size: 18 residues. Germline V lookup: CDR1 MGHRA, CDR2 YSYEKL. After removal of 0 bases from V and 1 base from J, the junction contained 10 bases not matched to a gene. CDR3 in amino acids: CASSQDPSGTGWNTEAFF. Written as DNA, the CDR3 is TGCGCCAGCAGCCAAGATCCTAGCGGGACAGGATGGAACACTGAAGCTTTCTTT.

CDR3 bases: TGTGCCACCAGCAGGACAGCCTCCTACGAGCAGTACTTC. It specifies CATSRTASYEQYF. The chain recombines TRBV15 with TRBJ2-7, with TRBD1 as a possible D gene (5 bases). The V end was cut by 3 bases, the J end by 0 bases, with 6 bases between. The CDR3 loop spans 13 amino acids. Germline V lookup: CDR1 LNHNV, CDR2 YYDKDF (reference sequence).

The chain links TRBV13 to TRBJ2-7, with D tentatively TRBD1 (6 bases). The V end was cut by 5 bases, the J end by 0 bases, with 8 bases between. In germline, CDR1 is PRHDT, CDR2 FYEKMQ (reference sequence). The CDR3 is made up of 13 amino acids. The CDR3 DNA is TGTGCCAGCAGCCCGGACAGCTCCTACGAGCAGTACTTC. This encodes CASSPDSSYEQYF.

This chain connects TRBV10-3 to TRBJ1-3; tentatively, D is TRBD1 (5 bases). There are 14 residues in the CDR3. Trimming took 8 bases from V and 3 from J, leaving 14 bases between them. Per the germline V gene, CDR1 is ENHRY and CDR2 is SYGVKD. In DNA form, the CDR3 reads TGTGCCATCGGAGAGGCAGGGCGTGGAAACACCATATATTTT. Protein: CAIGEAGRGNTIYF.